This TCR beta chain is from a study of cytomegalovirus exposure and HLA in healthy donors. Trimming took 7 bases from V and 5 from J, leaving 15 bases between them. Per the germline V gene, CDR1 is SNHLY and CDR2 is FYNNEI. This CDR3 region has 14 residues. Overall study findings and caveats: Listed as cytomegalovirus-associated were over 150 TCR beta chains. The classifier was said to identify cytomegalovirus status with high specificity and sensitivity.

As concerns this clone: Its cognate antigen is unknown.

Primers included in the PCR were 60 Vbeta and 13 Jbeta primers. Assay used: immunoSEQ multiplex PCR; TCRdb lists only in-frame clones, some missing. The sample holds some 150,000 clones, more than 70% seen once. The chain joins TRBV2 to TRBJ2-1, with D uncertain. This receptor was taken from a man aged 50 to 60 in good health and CMV-seropositive. Sequenced input: PBMCs. CDR3 DNA: TGTGCCAGCATTGGTCGCCGGTTGGACAATGAGCAGTTCTTC. Its translation is CASIGRRLDNEQFF.